The 21 T cell receptor beta chains in this list originate from one sample, sequenced in a study of OX40 agonist ivuxolimab in advanced cancers. The repertoire was sequenced with immunoSEQ multiplex PCR; TCRdb's copy has only in-frame clones and lacks some. The profile shows fewer than 65,000 clones, 70% to 80% of them singletons. Sample: CD4+ or CD8+ T cells sorted from blood, taken in a trial of the OX40 agonist ivuxolimab. These receptors were collected from an adult with an advanced solid tumor such as melanoma, head and neck, liver or kidney cancer.

The rearrangement uses TRBV28 and TRBJ2-7, with TRBD2 identical over 7 bases. J was trimmed by 4 bases and V by 5 bases; bases with no gene match: 11. This CDR3 is built from 15 residues. CDR1 MDHEN and CDR2 SYDVKM come from the germline V gene. The CDR3 DNA reads as TGTGCCAGCAGTCCCACAGGAGCGGGGTTTTACGAGCAGTACTTC. Its translation: CASSPTGAGFYEQYF.

The rearrangement links TRBV4-3 to TRBJ2-7, with D perhaps given as TRBD1 or TRBD2 (5 bases each). Deletions cut 3 bases from V and 3 bases from J, with 12 bases between. Germline lookup yields CDR1 LGHNA and CDR2 YSLEER. The CDR3 sequence is 14 residues long. The CDR3 region has the DNA TGCGCCAGCAGCCAGAGTCGGGGCTTCTACGAGCAGTACTTC. It codes for CASSQSRGFYEQYF.

This clone appeared a few times. The rearrangement joins TRBV5-6 to TRBJ1-5; 7 positions match TRBD1. The V segment lost 4 bases and the J segment 6 bases; nucleotides outside the gene matches: 7. Germline CDR1 and CDR2: SGHDT and YYEEEE. There are 14 residues in the CDR3. CDR3 loop: CASSETGSSQPQHF. The CDR3 coding sequence is TGTGCCAGCAGCGAGACAGGGTCGAGTCAGCCCCAGCATTTT.

The V gene is TRBV4-3, the J gene TRBJ2-7; D might be TRBD1 (5 bases). The CDR3 runs 15 residues. Per germline, CDR1 LGHNA and CDR2 YSLEER. V lost 0 bases and J 3 bases, leaving 12 bases between the germline ends. CDR3: CASSQEQGWNYEQYF. CDR3 coding DNA: TGCGCCAGCAGCCAAGAGCAGGGATGGAACTACGAGCAGTACTTC.

This clone is termed medium-sized (0.01 to 0.1%). This sequence joins TRBV28 and TRBJ1-5, with D possibly TRBD1 on 5 matching bases. Between the trimmed V and J ends, which lost 5 bases and 4 bases, there was a span of 15 bases. CDR1 and CDR2 (germline): MDHEN, SYDVKM. The CDR3 has 15 amino acids. The CDR3 DNA reads as TGTGCCAGCAGTCTACTCCGGGACTTGAATCAGCCCCAGCATTTT. It specifies CASSLLRDLNQPQHF.

The V call is TRBV2, the J call TRBJ1-6, with D possibly TRBD1 on 6 matching bases. Germline V gives CDR1 SNHLY, CDR2 FYNNEI. This CDR3 has 14 amino acids. The V end lost 6 bases, the J end lost 7 bases, and 13 bases lay between the germline ends. In DNA, the CDR3 is TGTGCCAGCAGCAATGGGGGGCGAAATTCACCCCTCCACTTT. This codes for CASSNGGRNSPLHF.

The chain employs TRBV19 and TRBJ1-3; no definite D call. Per the germline V gene, CDR1 is LNHDA and CDR2 is SQIVND (reference sequence). The CDR3 has 14 amino acids. Trimming removed 6 bases from V and 0 bases from J, with 9 bases in between. In DNA, the CDR3 is TGTGCCAGTAGCCGGGCAGACTCTGGAAACACCATATATTTT. Amino acid sequence: CASSRADSGNTIYF. Using reference TRBV19 and TRBJ1-3 for the parts outside the CDR3, the full variable domain is DGGITQSPKYLFRKEGQNVTLSCEQNLNHDAMYWYRQDPGQGLRLIYYSQIVNDFQKGDIAEGYSVSREKKESFPLTVTSAQKNPTAFYLCASSRADSGNTIYFGEGSWLTVV.

The chain employs TRBV9 and TRBJ2-3; 7 positions agree with TRBD2. The germline CDR1 and CDR2 sequences are SGDLS and YYNGEE. The ends lost 0 bases at V and 0 bases at J; junction bases unmatched: 1. There are 15 residues in the CDR3. The DNA of the CDR3 is TGTGCCAGCAGCGTAGGCGGGAGTAGCACAGATACGCAGTATTTT. This translates into CASSVGGSSTDTQYF. Filled out from reference TRBV9 and TRBJ2-3, the complete variable domain reads DSGVTQTPKHLITATGQRVTLRCSPRSGDLSVYWYQQSLDQGLQFLIQYYNGEERAKGNILERFSAQQFPDLHSELNLSSLELGDSALYFCASSVGGSSTDTQYFGPGTRLTVL.

The V gene is TRBV19, the J gene TRBJ2-5, with TRBD1 matching 7 bases. The tail of the sequence fits TRBJ2-7 better, so the J call may be wrong. Germline values: CDR1 LNHDA, CDR2 SQIVND (reference sequence). The CDR3 loop spans 13 amino acids. CDR3 region: CASSTGTPYEQYF. The CDR3 nucleotides read TGTGCCAGTTCGACAGGGACGCCCTACGAGCAGTACTTC.

J is TRBJ1-1 and V is TRBV11-2; 7 bases match TRBD1. The CDR3 spans 13 residues. Germline trimming cut 5 bases from V and 8 bases from J; bases unmatched to any gene: 8. Germline V CDR1 and CDR2: SGHAT, FQNNGV. The CDR3 loop reads CASSLDRAIEAFF. The CDR3 nucleotides read TGTGCCAGCAGCCTTGACAGGGCCATAGAAGCTTTCTTT.

This chain joins TRBV5-6 and TRBJ1-5; D possibly corresponds to TRBD1 (6 bases). The germline V gene encodes CDR1 SGHDT and CDR2 YYEEEE. V was cut by 0 bases and J by 11 bases, with 12 bases left in between. CDR3 length: 13 residues. Here the CDR3 DNA reads TGTGCCAGCAGCTTGGGAGGGGGTGAGTCCCAGCATTTT. Residues: CASSLGGGESQHF.

The chain uses TRBV7-9 and TRBJ2-5; 11 bases agree with TRBD1. Germline V gene sequence: CDR1 SEHNR, CDR2 FQNEAQ (reference sequence). The trim removed 5 bases at V and 5 bases at J, leaving 7 bases unmatched. The CDR3 contains 15 residues. The chain's CDR3 is CASSAGQGARETQYF. The CDR3 nucleotides read TGTGCCAGCAGCGCCGGACAGGGGGCGAGGGAGACCCAGTACTTC.

The rearrangement joins TRBV6-5 to TRBJ1-2; 11 bases fit TRBD1. Germline CDR1 and CDR2: MNHEY and SVGAGI. V was clipped by 6 bases and J by 3 bases; unmatched bases: 0. The CDR3 is 13 residues long. CDR3 nucleotides: TGTGCCAGCAGGGGACAGGGGGACTATGGCTACACCTTC. It encodes CASRGQGDYGYTF.

The chain employs TRBV28 and TRBJ1-2; 8 bases are a match to TRBD1. CDR3 length equals 15 residues. Germline V gene data show CDR1 as MDHEN and CDR2 as SYDVKM. Germline trimming cut 2 bases from V and 3 bases from J; bases unmatched to any gene: 5. CDR3 residues: CASSLPMDRDYGYTF. The CDR3 DNA reads TGTGCCAGCAGTTTACCAATGGACAGGGACTATGGCTACACCTTC.

The J gene is TRBJ1-5, the V gene TRBV19; D is ambiguous. This CDR3 has 15 amino acids. Looked up from germline, CDR1 is LNHDA and CDR2 is SQIVND (reference sequence). The V and J ends lost 7 bases and 1 base respectively, with 14 bases between them. In nucleotides, the CDR3 is TGTGCCAGTACCCCTGGACGAGCGAGCAATCAGCCCCAGCATTTT. Translating it yields CASTPGRASNQPQHF.

This clone turned up a few times. V gene TRBV11-1 combines with J gene TRBJ2-1; possibly TRBD2 for D (5 bases). The V end was cut by 1 base, the J end by 9 bases, with 10 bases between. This CDR3 is built from 13 residues. The germline CDR1 and CDR2 sequences are SGHAT and FQDESV (reference sequence). The CDR3 loop is CASSLGTSTEQFF. The DNA for the CDR3 is TGTGCCAGCAGCTTAGGAACTAGTACTGAGCAGTTCTTC.

The genes are TRBV23-1 and TRBJ2-1, with a tentative D call TRBD1 (5 bases). TRBV23-1 carries the ORF label, with uncertain function. Trimming cost V 10 bases and J 8 bases, with 21 bases left between them. The CDR3 loop spans 14 amino acids. DNA of the CDR3: TGCGCCACCAGGATGACAGCCGTGAGATATGAGCAGTTCTTC. Its translation is CATRMTAVRYEQFF.

The chain carries TRBV7-6 and TRBJ1-1; the D is unclear. The CDR3 has 14 amino acids. V was shortened by 5 bases and J by 4 bases, with 14 bases between the two germline ends. Germline-derived CDR1 and CDR2 are SGHVS and FNYEAQ. The CDR3 DNA sequence: TGTGCCAGCAGCCAAGAAGTCGGTGGCACTGAAGCTTTCTTT. It encodes CASSQEVGGTEAFF. The full variable domain, rest sourced from reference TRBV7-6 and TRBJ1-1, is GAGVSQSPRYKVTKRGQDVALRCDPISGHVSLYWYRQALGQGPEFLTYFNYEAQQDKSGLPNDRFSAERPEGSISTLTIQRTEQRDSAMYRCASSQEVGGTEAFFGQGTRLTVV.

CDR3 DNA: TGTGCCAGCAGTTACCTATCGCCGTCCGCCTACGAGCAGTACTTC. The encoded protein is CASSYLSPSAYEQYF. This sequence joins TRBV6-6 and TRBJ2-7; D is uncertain. The CDR3 loop spans 15 amino acids. Looked up from germline, CDR1 is MNHNY and CDR2 is SVGAGI (reference sequence). Trimming pared 2 bases from V and 2 bases from J, leaving 13 bases between.

To note about this clone: An end of the junction does not agree with germline; a read error may underlie this. The chain recombines TRBV30 with TRBJ2-3; TRBD2 matches 15 bases. CDR1 is GTSNPN and CDR2 is SVGIG in the germline V gene (reference sequence). The CDR3 runs to 14 residues. DNA for the CDR3: TGTGCCAGGAGGACTAGCGGGAGGGAGTCGGGGCAGTATTTT. It translates to CARRTSGRESGQYF.

The rearrangement links TRBV27 to TRBJ2-1; possibly TRBD1 for D (6 bases). There are 14 residues in the CDR3. Trimming removed 2 bases at V and 4 bases at J, with 9 bases between. Germline assignment: CDR1 MNHEY and CDR2 SMNVEV (reference sequence). The CDR3 nucleotides read TGTGCCAGCAGTTTACGGCAGGGGTACAATGAGCAGTTCTTC. Its translation is CASSLRQGYNEQFF.